These 26 T cell receptor beta chains originate from one sample sequenced in a study of Graves' ophthalmopathy and Graves' hyperthyroidism. Amplification from RNA transcripts yielded the TCR beta CDR3 regions. Second-round multiplex PCR came after first-round RT-PCR with HTBI primers. MiXCR, run by TCRdb on the multiplex PCR reads, gives a single entry per CDR3 protein. The sample consists of roughly 600,000 distinct CDR3 sequences, under 40% of them appearing once. Sequences were obtained from peripheral blood or thyroid tissue (not recorded which). All receptors come from an adult man with Graves' hyperthyroidism.

Turning to this clonotype: The germline gene is not matched at one end of the junction; a read error may be the cause. This chain connects TRBV7-9 to TRBJ2-7, with unresolved D. The length of the CDR3 is 14 residues. From germline, CDR1 is SEHNR and CDR2 FQNEAQ (reference sequence). This CDR3 reads CASSLLTSSYERYF. The CDR3 DNA follows: TGTGCCAGCAGCCTTCTGACCAGCTCCTACGAGCGGTACTTC.

CDR3 sequence: CASSQVGAGYEQYF. CDR3 bases: TGTGCCAGCAGCCAAGTCGGGGCAGGTTACGAGCAGTACTTC. The chain joins TRBV9 to TRBJ2-7, with D tentatively TRBD1 or TRBD2 (5 bases each). CDR1 and CDR2 (germline): SGDLS, YYNGEE. V lost 4 bases, J lost 4 bases, and 15 bases lay in between. This CDR3 is built from 14 residues.

This clonotype was seen many times. This chain uses TRBV10-3 with TRBJ2-7; the D is unclear. Trimming left V 6 bases short and J 3 bases short, with 21 bases between. The CDR3 has 16 residues. Germline values: CDR1 ENHRY, CDR2 SYGVKD. CDR3 protein: CAISDFSTITVYEQYF. The DNA of the CDR3 is TGTGCCATCAGCGATTTCTCCACTATCACCGTCTACGAGCAGTACTTC.

The rearrangement links TRBV2 to TRBJ2-7; TRBD1 matches at 12 bases. The CDR3 is 15 amino acids. Germline V lookup: CDR1 SNHLY, CDR2 FYNNEI. V was clipped by 10 bases and J by 7 bases; unmatched bases: 14. The CDR3 DNA reads TGTGCCATCAGCCGGGACAGGGGGCCCTCCAATGAGCAGTACTTC. Protein product: CAISRDRGPSNEQYF. The full variable domain, completed using reference TRBV2 and TRBJ2-7, is EPEVTQTPSHQVTQMGQEVILRCVPISNHLYFYWYRQILGQKVEFLVSFYNNEISEKSEIFDDQFSVERPDGSNFTLKIRSTKLEDSAMYFCAISRDRGPSNEQYFGPGTRLTVT.

This chain uses TRBV20-1 with TRBJ2-7, with TRBD2 matching 10 bases. V shed 3 bases, J shed 3 bases, and the junction held 2 bases outside the gene matches. This CDR3 has 13 amino acids. Germline values: CDR1 DFQATT, CDR2 SNEGSKA (reference sequence). In DNA, the CDR3 is TGCAGTGCTAGGTCTAGCGGGAGCTACGAGCAGTACTTC. Its protein product is CSARSSGSYEQYF.

V gene TRBV29-1 combines with J gene TRBJ2-5, with a possible D match to TRBD2 (6 bases). The J call is uncertain, as TRBJ2-1 better fits the DNA end. The germline gives CDR1 SQVTM, CDR2 ANQGSEA. This CDR3 is built from 12 residues. This chain's CDR3 is CSVRTGTGGQFF. DNA for the CDR3: TGCAGCGTCCGGACCGGCACCGGGGGGCAGTTCTTC.

With respect to this clonotype: The CDR3 ends on some other residue instead of the conserved phenylalanine or tryptophan, so this is likely a read error. The DNA is omitted, as the CDR3 cannot be located on it reliably, and the CDR3 follows TCRdb's listing. The CDR3 protein is CSVERTGGFY. The chain employs TRBV29-1 and TRBJ1-1; whether TRBD1, the table's D call, matches the DNA was not checked. Germline loops: CDR1 SQVTM, CDR2 ANQGSEA. Inclusive of both ends, the CDR3 amounts to 10 amino acids.

The rearrangement uses TRBV12-3 or TRBV12-4 and TRBJ1-6; 10 bases agree with TRBD1. This CDR3 spans 14 amino acids. V was clipped by 5 bases and J by 10 bases; unmatched bases: 5. CDR3 sequence: CASSGTGAASPLHF. CDR3 DNA: TGTGCCAGCAGTGGGACAGGGGCTGCATCACCCCTCCACTTT.

The rearrangement links TRBV24-1 to TRBJ1-2; D might be TRBD1 (5 bases). The CDR3 contains 13 residues. V was clipped by 11 bases and J by 7 bases, with 19 bases between them. From germline, CDR1 is KGHDR and CDR2 SFDVKD. CDR3 in DNA: TGTGCCAGTGCCCAGGGCGGGCCCGGTGGCTACACCTTC. This translates into CASAQGGPGGYTF.

This clonotype was counted at least ten times. This chain connects TRBV5-8 to TRBJ1-1; D not certain. The ends were cut back, 9 bases at V and 1 base at J, with 7 bases in the middle. The CDR3 is 11 amino acids. CDR1 and CDR2 from the germline V gene are SGHTS and YDEGEE. CDR3 coding DNA: TGTGCCACAAATTCGAACACTGAAGCTTTCTTT. The encoded protein is CATNSNTEAFF.

This clonotype showed up many times. The gene calls are TRBV7-6 and TRBJ1-1; no clear D gene. Trimming removed 5 bases at V and 1 base at J, with 14 bases between. The CDR3 covers 15 residues. Germline CDR1 SGHVS, CDR2 FNYEAQ. The DNA for the CDR3 is TGTGCCAGCAGCCCCCCTGGTCTGTCGAACACTGAAGCTTTCTTT. Its translation: CASSPPGLSNTEAFF.

The rearrangement joins TRBV11-2 to TRBJ2-5; 9 positions match TRBD2. TRBJ2-1 explains the end of the DNA better; the J call may be wrong. CDR1 is SGHAT and CDR2 is FQNNGV in the germline V gene. The CDR3 runs to 16 residues. The CDR3 region is CASSSLRGGAYNEQFF. The CDR3 DNA is TGTGCCAGCAGCTCCCTCCGCGGGGGGGCCTACAATGAGCAGTTCTTC.

V usage is TRBV6-5 and J usage is TRBJ1-4; possibly TRBD1 for D (6 bases). CDR3 size: 19 residues. Trimming cost V 0 bases and J 6 bases, with 23 bases left between them. Germline CDR1 reads MNHEY; CDR2 reads SVGAGI. The CDR3 nucleotides are TGTGCCAGCAGTTACTCGAACCCTGCTCCAGGGGTGATTGATGAAAAACTGTTTTTT. Translating it yields CASSYSNPAPGVIDEKLFF.

The J gene is TRBJ1-1, the V gene TRBV5-1, with 9 bases fitting TRBD1. The germline gives CDR1 SGHRS, CDR2 YFSETQ. This CDR3 is built from 14 residues. V trimming: 4 bases; J trimming: 5 bases; junction bases outside the gene matches: 6. The CDR3 nucleotides are TGCGCCAGCAGCACGACAGGGGGTGGTACTGAAGCTTTCTTT. This sequence encodes CASSTTGGGTEAFF.

Ten or more counts support this clonotype. The chain carries TRBV5-1 and TRBJ2-2; 9 positions agree with TRBD2. J gave up 3 bases and V 4 bases, and 4 bases lay outside the gene matches. In germline, CDR1 is SGHRS, CDR2 YFSETQ. The CDR3 consists of 15 residues. The CDR3 sequence: CASSPLAGDTGELFF. In DNA, the CDR3 is TGCGCCAGCAGCCCGTTAGCGGGAGACACCGGGGAGCTGTTTTTT.

The sample holds a few counts of this clonotype. A much larger clonotype is one base distant, so this may be a read error. The chain links TRBV19 to TRBJ1-1, with D unresolved. There are 12 residues in the CDR3. Germline loops: CDR1 LNHDA, CDR2 SQIVND (reference sequence). The CDR3 nucleotides read TGTGCCAGTAGACCGGGGAACATTGAAGCTTTCTTT. Amino acids: CASRPGNIEAFF. Variable domain in full (rest from reference TRBV19 and TRBJ1-1): DGGITQSPKYLFRKEGQNVTLSCEQNLNHDAMYWYRQDPGQGLRLIYYSQIVNDFQKGDIAEGYSVSREKKESFPLTVTSAQKNPTAFYLCASRPGNIEAFFGQGTRLTVV.

The V gene is TRBV2, the J gene TRBJ2-2; TRBD2 matches 10 bases. CDR1 and CDR2 from the germline V gene are SNHLY and FYNNEI. CDR3 size: 17 residues. V lost 3 bases and J lost 6; bases outside the gene matches: 10. CDR3 amino acids: CASSEWLAGEISGELFF. CDR3 nucleotide sequence: TGTGCCAGCAGTGAGTGGCTAGCGGGAGAGATTTCCGGGGAGCTGTTTTTT. Combining the CDR3 with reference TRBV2 and TRBJ2-2 gives the whole variable domain EPEVTQTPSHQVTQMGQEVILRCVPISNHLYFYWYRQILGQKVEFLVSFYNNEISEKSEIFDDQFSVERPDGSNFTLKIRSTKLEDSAMYFCASSEWLAGEISGELFFGEGSRLTVL.

This clonotype was seen ten or more times. This chain joins TRBV7-9 and TRBJ2-2, with TRBD2 matching over 7 bases. The CDR3 runs 16 residues. Germline CDR1 is SEHNR and CDR2 is FQNEAQ (reference sequence). V dropped 2 bases and J dropped 1; count of bases not matched to a gene: 4. CDR3: CASSLLAGENTGELFF. CDR3 DNA sequence: TGTGCCAGCAGCTTACTCGCGGGGGAGAACACCGGGGAGCTGTTTTTT. The whole variable domain, filled in from reference TRBV7-9 and TRBJ2-2, reads DTGVSQNPRHKITKRGQNVTFRCDPISEHNRLYWYRQTLGQGPEFLTYFQNEAQLEKSRLLSDRFSAERPKGSFSTLEIQRTEQGDSAMYLCASSLLAGENTGELFFGEGSRLTVL.

This clonotype showed up many times. V gene TRBV15 combines with J gene TRBJ2-6; D uncertain. This CDR3 has 16 residues. Trimming took off 2 bases at V and 2 bases at J, with 10 bases between the two ends. CDR1 and CDR2 (germline): LNHNV, YYDKDF (reference sequence). CDR3 in amino acids: CATSRPGEPGANVLTF. The CDR3 nucleotides are TGTGCCACCAGCAGACCCGGTGAGCCTGGGGCCAACGTCCTGACTTTC.

Only one count was recorded for this clonotype. The gene calls are TRBV12-5 and TRBJ1-2; 12 bases are a match to TRBD1. From germline, CDR1 is LGHNT and CDR2 FRNRAP. This CDR3 is built from 16 residues. V lost 6 bases, J lost 7 bases, and 12 bases stayed unmatched. CDR3 protein: CASGYPGQGARCGYTF. The CDR3 DNA follows: TGTGCTAGTGGCTATCCGGGACAGGGGGCTCGCTGTGGCTACACCTTC.

This clonotype was observed at least ten times. The V and J genes are TRBV4-2 and TRBJ2-7; 9 nucleotides align to TRBD2. V shed 3 bases and J 5 bases; nucleotides not matched to a gene: 11. This CDR3 is built from 16 residues. The germline V gene encodes CDR1 LGHNA and CDR2 YNFKEQ. In DNA form, the CDR3 reads TGTGCCAGCAGCCAGGAAAAATCCGTAGCGGGAGACGAGCAGTACTTC. Translating it yields CASSQEKSVAGDEQYF.

This clonotype was picked up many times. This chain links TRBV7-8 with TRBJ1-6; no definite D call. From germline, CDR1 is SGHVS and CDR2 FQNEAQ. V gave up 1 base and J gave up 10 bases, with 14 bases separating them. The CDR3 totals 15 residues. The CDR3 loop is CASSLVRQVWSPLHF. CDR3 coding DNA: TGTGCCAGCAGCTTAGTCCGGCAGGTCTGGTCACCCCTCCACTTT.

About this clonotype: This may be a read error, as it is one base from a much larger clone. The chain links TRBV7-8 to TRBJ1-5, with D tentatively TRBD1 (5 bases). CDR3 length equals 14 residues. CDR1 is SGHVS, CDR2 FQNEAQ, per germline. The CDR3 region is CASSLDLGEGPRHF. CDR3 DNA sequence: TGTGCCAGCAGCTTAGATCTCGGGGAGGGGCCCCGGCATTTT. Full variable domain (remainder filled in from reference TRBV7-8 and TRBJ1-5): GAGVSQSPRYKVAKRGQDVALRCDPISGHVSLFWYQQALGQGPEFLTYFQNEAQLDKSGLPSDRFFAERPEGSVSTLKIQRTQQEDSAVYLCASSLDLGEGPRHFGDGTRLSIL.

The chain couples TRBV19 to TRBJ2-7; no firm D call. With 5 bases removed from V and 1 base from J, the gap between germline ends came to 9 bases. The germline V gene has CDR1 LNHDA and CDR2 SQIVND (reference sequence). There are 13 residues in the CDR3. DNA of the CDR3: TGTGCCAGTAGTGCCGACCATTCCTACGAGCAGTACTTC. Translated: CASSADHSYEQYF. Filled out from reference TRBV19 and TRBJ2-7, the complete variable domain reads DGGITQSPKYLFRKEGQNVTLSCEQNLNHDAMYWYRQDPGQGLRLIYYSQIVNDFQKGDIAEGYSVSREKKESFPLTVTSAQKNPTAFYLCASSADHSYEQYFGPGTRLTVT.

This clonotype has a count of ten or more. The rearrangement joins TRBV13 to TRBJ1-1; 9 bases align to TRBD1. Germline lookup yields CDR1 PRHDT and CDR2 FYEKMQ (reference sequence). This CDR3 comprises 17 residues. Trimming at V came to 4 bases and at J to 6 bases, leaving 15 bases not matched to a gene. The CDR3 coding sequence is TGTGCCAGCAGCTCGGCTGAAATAGGACAGGGGTACGCTGAAGCTTTCTTT. Translating gives CASSSAEIGQGYAEAFF.

This clonotype was recorded at least ten times. The rearrangement uses TRBV3-1 and TRBJ2-2, with 8 bases aligning to TRBD1. The CDR3 totals 14 residues. The V gene's germline CDR1 is LGHDT and CDR2 YNNKEL (reference sequence). J lost 3 bases, V lost 8 bases, and 5 bases had no gene match. The CDR3 is CASSQGADTGELFF. The CDR3 nucleotides are TGTGCCAGCTCCCAGGGGGCGGACACCGGGGAGCTGTTTTTT.